Described below is a single T cell receptor beta chain sequence and its context. The specificity of this receptor is unknown. Per-nucleotide qualities are absent, and no much larger clonotype sits a single base away. The sample originates from a study of blood T cell repertoires in COVID-19 (dated by TCRdb to 2019 to 2021). General notes on the study: Collaborator samples came from the United States, Italy and Spain and covered acute and convalescent phases of COVID-19. The repertoires were released in a freely available public database meant as a resource for research on the immune response to SARS-CoV-2. Subjects who had been exposed to COVID-19, were actively infected with it, or had recovered from it provided the deeply sampled blood TCRbeta repertoires that made up the dataset. Where HLA class I and class II types were available, the types were taken from metadata supplied by the sample provider, not from assay-based typing. The samples were drawn from the first 160 participants of the ongoing ImmuneRACE study and from roughly 1,300 subjects provided by 6 global collaborators. The material from the prospective study consisted of cDNA or gDNA derived from T cells, B-cell-depleted T cells, or PBMCs. A de-identified subject ID, COVID-19 status, age in years and sex were almost always included in the sample metadata. Broad study findings and their caveats: How much clinical and demographic metadata was included differed by source and by participant, and the metadata was provided uncurated.

Another Seattle source contributed samples from volunteer blood donors who had recovered from COVID-19. Whole blood was collected in K2EDTA tubes by collaborating institutions according to the institutions' own protocols. For TCRbeta analysis, collaborators shipped samples in one of three forms: frozen whole blood, isolated PBMCs, or DNA extracted from either of those sample types. TCRbeta CDR3 regions were amplified from genomic DNA using the immunoSEQ Assay, a bias-controlled multiplex PCR. The authors' analysis ran thus. Within the assay, amplification of reference gene primers was used to estimate how many nucleated cells each sample contained. To quantify the absolute abundance of each unique TCRbeta CDR3 rearrangement, sequence reads were collapsed and filtered. Productive Simpson clonality was computed per sample as the square root of Simpson's diversity index over productive rearrangements. TCRdb retrieved this table from immuneACCESS and kept in-frame rearrangements only. Not all clones are present; in checked studies, unresolved V genes account for under half, and no reason is known for the remainder. V and J calls plus clone size are reproduced from that table; the DNA served to infer D and trimming. For this sample there are around 300,000 clones; around 90% appear just once. Less than 0.95% of the sample is held by the ten biggest clonotypes.

Specimen: peripheral blood. This clonotype originated in a woman in her thirties or forties who had recovered from COVID-19.

Here is the DNA: TGCGCCAGCAGCCACCCCGACAGGGGCGAGCAGTACTTC. Its amino acids are CASSHPDRGEQYF. The chain employs TRBV4-1 and TRBJ2-7; TRBD1 matches 8 bases in the middle. The germline V gene sets CDR1 to MGHRA and CDR2 to YSYEKL. Compared with germline, V lacks 3 bases and J lacks 6 bases; bases without a gene match: 4. The CDR3 measures 13 amino acids from cysteine to phenylalanine. The DNA shown is the 39-base CDR3, in frame from base 1.